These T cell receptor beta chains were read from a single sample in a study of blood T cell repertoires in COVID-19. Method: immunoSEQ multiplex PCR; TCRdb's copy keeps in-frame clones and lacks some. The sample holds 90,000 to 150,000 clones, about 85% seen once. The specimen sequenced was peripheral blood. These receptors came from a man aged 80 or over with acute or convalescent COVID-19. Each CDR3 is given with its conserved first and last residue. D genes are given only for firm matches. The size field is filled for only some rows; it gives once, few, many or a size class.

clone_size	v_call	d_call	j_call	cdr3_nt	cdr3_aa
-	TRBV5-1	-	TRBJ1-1	TGCGCCAGCAGTTTGGAGGGGCCGAACACTGAAGCTTTCTTT	CASSLEGPNTEAFF
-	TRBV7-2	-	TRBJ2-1	TGTGCCAGCACCCCGGGGACTCGGGCGGGACGCTCCTACAATGAGCAGTTCTTC	CASTPGTRAGRSYNEQFF
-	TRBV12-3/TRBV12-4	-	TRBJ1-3	TGTGCCAGCCCGCAGGGCTCTGGAAACACCATATATTTT	CASPQGSGNTIYF
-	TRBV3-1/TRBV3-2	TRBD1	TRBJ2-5	TGTGCCAGCAGCCCCATTGTAGGGACAGGGGAAGAGACCCAGTACTTC	CASSPIVGTGEETQYF
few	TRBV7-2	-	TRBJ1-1	TGTGCCAGCAGCCCCGGGCGGGGTTATAAAGCTTTCTTT	CASSPGRGYKAFF
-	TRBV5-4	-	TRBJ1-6	TGTGCCAGCAGCCATGGGGCAGGGTATTCCCTCCACTTT	CASSHGAGYSLHF
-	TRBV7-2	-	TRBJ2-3	TGTGCCAGCAGCCCCGTAAGTTGGCGGAGCCGAGGCACGCAGTATTTT	CASSPVSWRSRGTQYF
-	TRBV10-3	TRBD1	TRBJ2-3	TGTGCCATCAGTACGACAGGGGTGGAGTATTTT	CAISTTGVEYF
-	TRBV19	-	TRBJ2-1	TGTGCCAGTAGTATATACAGGGACACCTACAATGAGCAGTTCTTC	CASSIYRDTYNEQFF
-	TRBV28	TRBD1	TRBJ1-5	TGTGCCAGCAGACCAGAGAAAGGGACAGGGTCCCTACCCCAGCATTTT	CASRPEKGTGSLPQHF
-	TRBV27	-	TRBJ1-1	TGTGCCAGCAGTAAAGCTTCTCCGGGACATAGTGAAGCTTTCTTT	CASSKASPGHSEAFF
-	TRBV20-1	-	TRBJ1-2	TGCAGTGCTAGAGAGCGAGGTCGGGACACCTTC	CSARERGRDTF
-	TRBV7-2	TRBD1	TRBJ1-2	TGTGCCAGCAGCTCGAATCCGGGACAGGGAAATGGCTACACCTTC	CASSSNPGQGNGYTF
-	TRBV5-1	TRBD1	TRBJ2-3	TGCGCCAGCAGACAACAGGGGTCAGATACGCAGTATTTT	CASRQQGSDTQYF
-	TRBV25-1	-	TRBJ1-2	TGTGCCAGCAGTGAATCAACAGGAATCCACACCTTC	CASSESTGIHTF
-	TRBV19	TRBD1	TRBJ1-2	TGTGCCAGTAGCCTCCGGGACAGGGAGGGTGGCTACACCTTC	CASSLRDREGGYTF
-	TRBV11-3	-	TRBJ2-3	TGTGCCAGCAGTCTCTACGGCACAGATACGCAGTATTTT	CASSLYGTDTQYF
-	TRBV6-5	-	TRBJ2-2	TGTGCCAGCAGCGTCGCGACAACGAACACCGGGGAGCTGTTTTTT	CASSVATTNTGELFF
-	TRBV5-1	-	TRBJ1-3	TGCGCCAGCAGCCTGGAAGGCAGGGATGGAAACACCATATATTTT	CASSLEGRDGNTIYF
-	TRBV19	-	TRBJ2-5	TGTGCCAGTAGTACAGGACTCGACCAGACCCAGTACTTC	CASSTGLDQTQYF
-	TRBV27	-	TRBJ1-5	TGTGCCAGCAGTTTTTTGGGGCTTAGCAATCAGCCCCAGCATTTT	CASSFLGLSNQPQHF
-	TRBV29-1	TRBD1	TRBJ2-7	TGCAGCGTCCTCCGAGACAGGGCTTACGAGCAGTACTTC	CSVLRDRAYEQYF
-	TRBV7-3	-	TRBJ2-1	TGTGCCAGCAGCTTAATGGGCGGGGCCTCCTACAATGAGCAGTTCTTC	CASSLMGGASYNEQFF
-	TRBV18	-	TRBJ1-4	TGTGCCAGCTCACCTGGCAGGGGAGCTAATGAAAAACTGTTTTTT	CASSPGRGANEKLFF
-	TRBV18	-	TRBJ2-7	TGTGCCAGCTCACCCGGGTTACAGGGACCGGGGGAGCAGTACTTC	CASSPGLQGPGEQYF
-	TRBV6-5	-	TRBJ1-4	TGTGCCAGCAGCCTTTCTTGGGCAGCTAATGAAAAACTGTTTTTT	CASSLSWAANEKLFF
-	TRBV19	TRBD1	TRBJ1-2	TGTGCCAGCCTCAAGACAGGGGCGAGTGGCTACACCTTC	CASLKTGASGYTF
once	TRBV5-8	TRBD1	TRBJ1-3	TGTGCCAGCAGCTCCTCGTCCGGGACAGGCACCTCTGGAAACACCATATATTTT	CASSSSSGTGTSGNTIYF
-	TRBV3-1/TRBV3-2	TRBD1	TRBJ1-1	TGTGCCAGCAGCCAGTACAGGGGGCTGGGCACTGAAGCTTTCTTT	CASSQYRGLGTEAFF
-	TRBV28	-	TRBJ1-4	TGTGCCAGCAGTTTGGGGACTTTCAGTGAAAAACTGTTTTTT	CASSLGTFSEKLFF
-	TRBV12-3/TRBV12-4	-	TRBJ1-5	TGTGCCAGCAGTTTTCGGAATCAGCCCCAGCATTTT	CASSFRNQPQHF
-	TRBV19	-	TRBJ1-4	TGTGCCAGTAGCTCCAGACAGGAGACTAATGAAAAACTGTTTTTT	CASSSRQETNEKLFF
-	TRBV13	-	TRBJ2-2	TGTGCCAGCAGTAGCGAGGCCCAGGTCCCCGGGGAGCTGTTTTTT	CASSSEAQVPGELFF
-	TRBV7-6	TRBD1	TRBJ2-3	TGTGCCAGCAGCTCTCGAAACCCGGGACAGGGGGTTGCAGATACGCAGTATTTT	CASSSRNPGQGVADTQYF
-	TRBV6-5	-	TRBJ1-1	TGTGCCAGCAGTTACTCGAGCTCTGAAGCTTTCTTT	CASSYSSSEAFF
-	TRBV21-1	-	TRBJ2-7	TGTGCCAGCAGCAAAAGGACAGCTCCAATTACCGTCTCCTACGAGCAGTACTTC	CASSKRTAPITVSYEQYF
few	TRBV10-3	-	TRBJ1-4	TGTGCCATCGCAGGGGCAACTAATGAAAAACTGTTTTTT	CAIAGATNEKLFF